What follows are 32 T cell receptor beta chains derived from one specimen sequenced in a study of blood T cell repertoires in COVID-19. Repertoires were generated with immunoSEQ multiplex PCR, while TCRdb's copy carries only in-frame clones and drops some. The sample yields about 250,000 clones, about 82% seen once. The sequenced material came from PBMCs or T cells enriched from blood (not recorded which). The receptor set was obtained from a woman in her forties or fifties with acute COVID-19.

This clone has just one count. The chain joins TRBV19 to TRBJ1-1; 9 bases map to TRBD1. Germline V gene lookup returns CDR1 LNHDA and CDR2 SQIVND (reference sequence). The CDR3 sequence is 16 residues long. V trimming: 6 bases; J trimming: 4 bases; junction bases outside the gene matches: 12. The CDR3 region has the DNA TGTGCCAGTAGGGGACTTCGGGACAGGGCGGGCACTGAAGCTTTCTTT. This encodes CASRGLRDRAGTEAFF.

The chain links TRBV18 to TRBJ1-2; 9 bases are a match to TRBD1. CDR1 KGHSH and CDR2 LQKENI come from the germline V gene. The CDR3 extends over 13 amino acids. The J segment lost 5 bases and the V segment lost 4 bases, leaving 2 bases of the junction unmatched. CDR3 sequence (DNA): TGTGCCAGCTCACTCGACAGGGGGTATGGCTACACCTTC. Its translation is CASSLDRGYGYTF.

V and J are TRBV2 and TRBJ2-2; D unclear. CDR3 length: 14 amino acids. V dropped 4 bases and J dropped 1 base, with 7 bases sitting between them. Germline V gives CDR1 SNHLY, CDR2 FYNNEI. In DNA form, the CDR3 reads TGTGCCAGCAGTGGGGCAGGGAACACCGGGGAGCTGTTTTTT. Translated: CASSGAGNTGELFF.

In the case of this clone: Other DNA sequences from this sample encode an identical CDR3 as well. The rearrangement links TRBV5-1 to TRBJ1-1; no definite D call. The V end was cut by 0 bases, the J end by 0 bases, with 6 bases between. The germline gives CDR1 SGHRS, CDR2 YFSETQ. The CDR3 extends over 14 amino acids. This CDR3 reads CASSLGTVNTEAFF. The CDR3 coding sequence is TGCGCCAGCAGCTTGGGCACGGTGAACACTGAAGCTTTCTTT.

The V gene is TRBV19, the J gene TRBJ1-5; 7 bases are shared with TRBD1. Germline CDR1 and CDR2: LNHDA and SQIVND (reference sequence). The CDR3 consists of 14 residues. V gave up 7 bases and J gave up 4 bases; unmatched junction bases: 7. CDR3 loop: CASKAGGGNQPQHF. The CDR3 nucleotides are TGTGCCAGTAAAGCAGGGGGAGGTAATCAGCCCCAGCATTTT.

The gene calls are TRBV6-5 and TRBJ1-2; 7 bases are a match to TRBD1. Losses at the gene ends were 9 bases for V and 6 bases for J; bases not matched to a gene: 10. Germline-derived CDR1 and CDR2 are MNHEY and SVGAGI. The CDR3 has 13 residues. CDR3 sequence: CASYYRGSDGYTF. The CDR3 nucleotides read TGTGCCAGTTATTACAGGGGTAGCGATGGCTACACCTTC.

The CDR3 sequence is CSARQGETQYF. The CDR3 coding sequence is TGCAGTGCTCGACAGGGGGAGACCCAGTACTTC. This rearrangement joins TRBV20-1 to TRBJ2-5, with 8 bases aligning to TRBD1. The CDR3 runs 11 residues. Germline CDR1 and CDR2: DFQATT and SNEGSKA (reference sequence). The trim removed 5 bases at V and 5 bases at J, leaving 1 base unmatched.

The chain joins TRBV19 to TRBJ2-2; 7 bases map to TRBD1. This CDR3 spans 13 amino acids. Germline V gives CDR1 LNHDA, CDR2 SQIVND (reference sequence). J gave up 13 bases and V 3 bases, and 8 bases lay outside the gene matches. CDR3 loop: CASSIGSGGTLFF. In DNA form, the CDR3 reads TGTGCCAGTAGTATCGGGTCAGGGGGTACGCTGTTTTTT.

The chain carries TRBV6-5 and TRBJ1-5; 9 nucleotides agree with TRBD1. CDR3 length: 15 amino acids. The V and J ends lost 6 bases and 4 bases, in that order; junction bases with no gene match: 7. The germline V gene encodes CDR1 MNHEY and CDR2 SVGAGI. This CDR3 reads CASRLDRGNNQPQHF. DNA for the CDR3: TGTGCCAGCAGATTGGACAGGGGTAATAATCAGCCCCAGCATTTT.

This chain joins TRBV6-5 and TRBJ1-1, with D possibly TRBD1 on 6 matching bases. V shed 1 base and J shed 2 bases, with 11 bases lying between them. This CDR3 is 15 amino acids long. CDR1 and CDR2 from the germline V gene are MNHEY and SVGAGI. The CDR3 nucleotides are TGTGCCAGCAGTTACTTAATGACAGGAAACACTGAAGCTTTCTTT. This gives the protein CASSYLMTGNTEAFF.

The J gene is TRBJ1-6, the V gene TRBV28, with no clear D. The CDR3 is 13 amino acids. V gave up 7 bases and J gave up 10 bases, with 14 bases separating them. Germline-derived CDR1 and CDR2 are MDHEN and SYDVKM. The CDR3 nucleotides read TGTGCCAGCAATCCAAGAGCTACCTCACCCCTCCACTTT. Protein product: CASNPRATSPLHF.

V is TRBV30 and J is TRBJ2-2; 7 positions match TRBD1. Germline values: CDR1 GTSNPN, CDR2 SVGIG (reference sequence). There are 16 residues in the CDR3. Trimming took 1 base from V and 3 from J; bases not matched to a gene: 8. The CDR3 DNA reads TGTGCCTGGAGTGGACCTTCAACAGGGGACACCGGGGAGCTGTTTTTT. This encodes CAWSGPSTGDTGELFF. Full variable domain (outside the CDR3, taken from reference TRBV30 and TRBJ2-2): SQTIHQWPATLVQPVGSPLSLECTVEGTSNPNLYWYRQAAGRGLQLLFYSVGIGQISSEVPQNLSASRPQDRQFILSSKKLLLSDSGFYLCAWSGPSTGDTGELFFGEGSRLTVL.

J is TRBJ1-2 and V is TRBV4-1; 7 bases fit TRBD1. CDR1 MGHRA and CDR2 YSYEKL come from the germline V gene. J gave up 4 bases and V 3 bases, and 11 bases lay outside the gene matches. This CDR3 has 16 residues. The CDR3 sequence: CASSQPTGSAGYGYTF. The CDR3 coding sequence is TGCGCCAGCAGCCAGCCGACAGGGAGCGCGGGCTATGGCTACACCTTC.

A word on this clone: At one of its ends the junction is not consistent with the germline gene, which may arise from a read error. V is TRBV5-4 and J is TRBJ1-6; D gene uncertain. Germline V gene lookup returns CDR1 SGHNT and CDR2 YYREEE (reference sequence). There are 14 residues in the CDR3. The CDR3: CASSLKQTNSPLHF. CDR3 DNA sequence: TGTGCCAGCAGCTTGAAACAGACCAATTCGCCCCTCCACTTT.

The gene calls are TRBV15 and TRBJ2-6, with D perhaps matching TRBD2 (5 bases). V lost 0 bases to trimming and J lost 2 bases, with 14 bases between them. The germline V gene has CDR1 LNHNV and CDR2 YYDKDF (reference sequence). The CDR3 covers 18 residues. CDR3: CATSRDSVIATGANVLTF. CDR3 sequence (DNA): TGTGCCACCAGCAGAGATTCGGTGATAGCGACTGGGGCCAACGTCCTGACTTTC.

In its sample, this clone was seen a few times. This chain uses TRBV7-9 with TRBJ1-1, with no clear D. V was shortened by 4 bases and J by 3 bases, with 6 bases between the two germline ends. This CDR3 has 12 residues. Germline assignment: CDR1 SEHNR and CDR2 FQNEAQ (reference sequence). For the CDR3, the DNA is TGTGCCAGCAGCTCAATCCACACTGAAGCTTTCTTT. Its translation is CASSSIHTEAFF.

The J gene is TRBJ1-1, the V gene TRBV4-3, with 7 bases aligning to TRBD1. Germline lookup yields CDR1 LGHNA and CDR2 YSLEER. The ends lost 1 base at V and 0 bases at J; junction bases unmatched: 2. The CDR3 runs to 15 residues. The CDR3 loop is CASSQVTGVNTEAFF. In nucleotides, the CDR3 is TGCGCCAGCAGCCAAGTCACAGGGGTGAACACTGAAGCTTTCTTT.

The rearrangement joins TRBV19 to TRBJ1-1; D may be TRBD1 (6 bases). CDR1 and CDR2 from the germline V gene are LNHDA and SQIVND (reference sequence). Between the trimmed V and J ends, which lost 2 bases and 2 bases, there was a span of 15 bases. CDR3 size: 16 residues. CDR3 sequence: CASSISRTDFNTEAFF. The CDR3 DNA reads as TGTGCCAGTAGTATATCCCGGACAGACTTTAACACTGAAGCTTTCTTT.

V is TRBV18 and J is TRBJ2-5, with D perhaps TRBD2 (6 bases). This CDR3 has 16 amino acids. V shed 0 bases and J shed 0 bases, with 11 bases lying between them. Looked up from germline, CDR1 is KGHSH and CDR2 is LQKENI. CDR3 region: CASSPPGLLYQETQYF. DNA of the CDR3: TGTGCCAGCTCACCACCGGGACTTCTGTACCAAGAGACCCAGTACTTC.

The chain couples TRBV25-1 to TRBJ2-2; a weak D match, TRBD2 (6 bases). The CDR3 loop spans 16 amino acids. Germline values: CDR1 MGHDK, CDR2 SYGVNS. Trimming removed 4 bases at V and 1 base at J, with 13 bases between. The CDR3 region is CASSGSWDWNTGELFF. In DNA, the CDR3 is TGTGCCAGCAGTGGTTCGTGGGACTGGAACACCGGGGAGCTGTTTTTT.

This chain joins TRBV12-5 and TRBJ2-1; TRBD2 might be the D (6 bases). Trimming pared 5 bases from V and 1 base from J, leaving 15 bases between. Germline assignment: CDR1 LGHNT and CDR2 FRNRAP. CDR3 length: 16 residues. The CDR3 nucleotides read TGTGCTAGTGGTACGGGGGACGGACGATCCTACAATGAGCAGTTCTTC. Translating it yields CASGTGDGRSYNEQFF.

This clone was seen once. This chain connects TRBV7-2 to TRBJ1-2; 8 positions match TRBD1. V shed 8 bases, J shed 2 bases, and the junction held 7 bases outside the gene matches. CDR1 is SGHTA, CDR2 FQGNSA, per germline. The CDR3 contains 14 residues. DNA of the CDR3: TGTGCCAGCGGCACAGGGGGTCCCAACTATGGCTACACCTTC. Encoded protein: CASGTGGPNYGYTF.

This rearrangement joins TRBV2 to TRBJ1-2, with TRBD1 identical over 8 bases. The CDR3 is made up of 16 amino acids. V lost 6 bases to trimming and J lost 4 bases; unmatched junction nucleotides: 13. CDR1 and CDR2 from the germline V gene are SNHLY and FYNNEI. CDR3 sequence: CASSFDRGQGIYGYTF. In DNA form, the CDR3 reads TGTGCCAGCAGCTTCGACAGGGGCCAAGGGATCTATGGCTACACCTTC.

V is TRBV3-1 (or the pseudogene TRBV3-2) and J is TRBJ1-2; perhaps TRBD1 as D (6 bases). The CDR3 loop spans 13 amino acids. Trimming stripped 2 bases from V and 6 bases from J, with 10 bases between. CDR1 and CDR2 (germline): LGHDT, YNNKEL (reference sequence). CDR3 in DNA: TGTGCCAGCAGCCAAAGGGGGATCCATGGCTACACCTTC. Residues: CASSQRGIHGYTF.

The chain combines TRBV11-2 with TRBJ2-5; 9 bases line up with TRBD2. V shed 3 bases and J 4 bases; nucleotides not matched to a gene: 12. In germline, CDR1 is SGHAT, CDR2 FQNNGV. The CDR3 loop spans 17 amino acids. CDR3 protein: CASSLVWRGGDGETQYF. DNA of the CDR3: TGTGCCAGCAGCTTGGTTTGGCGGGGGGGCGATGGAGAGACCCAGTACTTC.

This clone has only one observation. The CDR3 protein is CAFGDRGRPGELFF. Written as DNA, the CDR3 is TGTGCCTTCGGGGACAGGGGGAGGCCCGGGGAGCTGTTTTTT. The chain combines TRBV7-9 with TRBJ2-2; 11 nucleotides agree with TRBD1. The length of the CDR3 is 14 residues. V shed 11 bases and J 6 bases; nucleotides not matched to a gene: 8. The germline V gene encodes CDR1 SEHNR and CDR2 FQNEAQ (reference sequence).

This clone showed up just once. This chain connects TRBV4-3 to TRBJ1-1; D is ambiguous. CDR1 LGHNA and CDR2 YSLEER come from the germline V gene. Trimming took off 0 bases at V and 5 bases at J, with 7 bases between the two ends. The CDR3 is made up of 13 amino acids. The CDR3 DNA follows: TGCGCCAGCAGCCAAGATGGGAGGACTGAAGCTTTCTTT. Residues: CASSQDGRTEAFF.

The rearrangement uses TRBV6-2 or TRBV6-3 and TRBJ2-3, with D possibly TRBD2 on 6 matching bases. The germline V gene encodes CDR1 MNHEY and CDR2 SVGEGT. V was cut by 6 bases and J by 0 bases, with 10 bases left in between. This CDR3 is built from 14 residues. The CDR3 coding sequence is TGTGCCAGCAGCGCGGGGATCAGCACAGATACGCAGTATTTT. Protein: CASSAGISTDTQYF.

This rearrangement joins TRBV4-1 to TRBJ1-2, with 7 bases that match TRBD1. Trimming at V came to 8 bases and at J to 2 bases, leaving 14 bases not matched to a gene. Germline V gene data show CDR1 as MGHRA and CDR2 as YSYEKL. There are 16 residues in the CDR3. CDR3 residues: CASRSGTEHLNYGYTF. Here the CDR3 DNA reads TGCGCCAGCCGATCAGGGACAGAACACCTCAACTATGGCTACACCTTC.

The CDR3 loop reads CASRTGGMTNEKLFF. The CDR3 nucleotides read TGTGCCAGCAGGACAGGGGGCATGACTAATGAAAAACTGTTTTTT. The genes are TRBV7-2 and TRBJ1-4; 10 bases agree with TRBD1. The V gene's germline CDR1 is SGHTA and CDR2 FQGNSA. The CDR3 spans 15 residues. The junction had 3 bases not matched to a gene; V was cut back by 6 bases and J by 2 bases.

The CDR3, as DNA: TGTGCCAGCAGGAAGGCGGGGGCAAGGAACACTGAAGCTTTCTTT. Protein: CASRKAGARNTEAFF. This chain joins TRBV11-2 and TRBJ1-1; D may be TRBD1 (6 bases). Trimming left V 6 bases short and J 1 base short, with 15 bases between. Germline assignment: CDR1 SGHAT and CDR2 FQNNGV. This CDR3 comprises 15 residues.

This chain uses TRBV6-5 with TRBJ1-2; D might be TRBD1 (5 bases). Trimming took 8 bases from V and 2 from J, leaving 12 bases between them. CDR3 length equals 13 residues. CDR1 is MNHEY, CDR2 SVGAGI, per germline. The CDR3 DNA follows: TGTGCCAGCGGGGCAGGTACGAACTATGGCTACACCTTC. This sequence encodes CASGAGTNYGYTF.